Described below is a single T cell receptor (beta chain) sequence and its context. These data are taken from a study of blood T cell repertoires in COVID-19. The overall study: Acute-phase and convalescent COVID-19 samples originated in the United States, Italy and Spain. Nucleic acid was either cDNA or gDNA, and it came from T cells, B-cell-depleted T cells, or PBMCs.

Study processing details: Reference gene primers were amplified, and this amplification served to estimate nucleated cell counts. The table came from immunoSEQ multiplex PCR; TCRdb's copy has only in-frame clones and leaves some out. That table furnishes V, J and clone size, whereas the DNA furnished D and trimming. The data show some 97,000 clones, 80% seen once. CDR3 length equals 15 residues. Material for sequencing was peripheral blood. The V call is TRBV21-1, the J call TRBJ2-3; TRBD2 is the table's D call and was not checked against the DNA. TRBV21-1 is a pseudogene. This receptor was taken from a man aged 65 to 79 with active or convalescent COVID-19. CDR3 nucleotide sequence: TGTGCCAGCAGCACGACTGGTGCTAGCACAGATACGCAGTATTTT. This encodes CASSTTGASTDTQYF.